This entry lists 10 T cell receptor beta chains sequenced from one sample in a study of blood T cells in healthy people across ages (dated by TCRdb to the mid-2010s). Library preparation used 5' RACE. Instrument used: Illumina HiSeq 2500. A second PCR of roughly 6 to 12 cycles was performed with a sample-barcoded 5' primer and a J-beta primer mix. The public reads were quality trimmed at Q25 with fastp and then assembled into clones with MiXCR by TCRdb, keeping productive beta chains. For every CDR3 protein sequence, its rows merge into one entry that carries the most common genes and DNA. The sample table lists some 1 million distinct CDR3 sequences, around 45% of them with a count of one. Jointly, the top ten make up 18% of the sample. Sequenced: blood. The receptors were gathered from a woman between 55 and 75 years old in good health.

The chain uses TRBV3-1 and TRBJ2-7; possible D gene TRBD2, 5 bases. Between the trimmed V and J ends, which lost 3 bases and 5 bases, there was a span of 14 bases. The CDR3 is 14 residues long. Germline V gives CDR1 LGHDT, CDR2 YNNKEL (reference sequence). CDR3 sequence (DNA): TGTGCCAGCAGCCAGGAGGCTTCCCAAGACGAGCAGTACTTC. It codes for CASSQEASQDEQYF.

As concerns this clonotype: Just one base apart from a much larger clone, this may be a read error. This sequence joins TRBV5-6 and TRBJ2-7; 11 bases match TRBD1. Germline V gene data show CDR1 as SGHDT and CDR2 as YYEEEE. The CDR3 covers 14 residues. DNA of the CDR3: TGTGCCTGCAGCCTGGACAGGGGGCTCGGCGAGCAGTACTTC. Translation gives CACSLDRGLGEQYF.

CDR3 sequence (DNA): TGTGCCAGCAGCTTCGGTCCGGCTAGTTCAAACTACGAGCAGTACTTC. Its protein is CASSFGPASSNYEQYF. The chain employs TRBV13 and TRBJ2-7; D ambiguous. This CDR3 is 16 amino acids long. The germline CDR1 and CDR2 sequences are PRHDT and FYEKMQ (reference sequence). Trimming cost V 3 bases and J 3 bases, with 18 bases left between them.

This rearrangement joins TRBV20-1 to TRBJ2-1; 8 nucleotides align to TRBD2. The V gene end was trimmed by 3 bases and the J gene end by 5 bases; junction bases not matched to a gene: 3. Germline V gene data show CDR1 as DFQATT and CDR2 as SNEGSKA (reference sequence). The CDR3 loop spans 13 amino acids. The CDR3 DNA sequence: TGCAGTGCTAGCGGACTAGCTCACAATGAGCAGTTCTTC. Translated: CSASGLAHNEQFF.

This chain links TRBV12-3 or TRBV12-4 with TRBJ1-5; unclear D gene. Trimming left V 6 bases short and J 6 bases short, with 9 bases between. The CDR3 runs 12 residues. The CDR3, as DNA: TGTGCCAGCAGGTTCCTTAGTCAGCCCCAGCATTTT. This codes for CASRFLSQPQHF.

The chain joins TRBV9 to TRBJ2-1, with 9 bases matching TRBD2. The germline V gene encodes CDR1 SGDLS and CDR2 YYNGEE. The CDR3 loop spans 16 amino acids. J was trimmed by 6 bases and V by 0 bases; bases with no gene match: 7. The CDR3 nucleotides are TGTGCCAGCAGCGTAGAGTCTAGCGGGACGGCCAATGAGCAGTTCTTC. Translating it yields CASSVESSGTANEQFF.

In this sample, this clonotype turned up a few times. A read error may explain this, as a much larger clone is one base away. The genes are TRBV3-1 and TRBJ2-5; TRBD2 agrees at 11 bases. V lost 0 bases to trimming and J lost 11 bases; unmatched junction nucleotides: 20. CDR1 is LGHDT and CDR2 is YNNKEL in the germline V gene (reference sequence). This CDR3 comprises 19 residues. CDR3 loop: CASSQEAPRVGLAENEQYF. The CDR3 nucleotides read TGTGCCAGCAGCCAAGAGGCGCCCCGGGTGGGACTAGCGGAAAATGAGCAGTACTTC.

The CDR3 sequence is CASSFTGSPDTQYF. CDR3 nucleotides: TGTGCCAGCAGTTTTACCGGGAGTCCAGATACGCAGTATTTT. The chain recombines TRBV12-3 or TRBV12-4 with TRBJ2-3; a possible D gene is TRBD2 (6 bases). This CDR3 has 14 residues. Trimming took off 3 bases at V and 4 bases at J, with 11 bases between the two ends.

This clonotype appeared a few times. DNA for the CDR3: TGCAGCGTTGCCGGGGGAGTCACAGATACGCAGTATTTT. Translation gives CSVAGGVTDTQYF. V gene TRBV29-1 combines with J gene TRBJ2-3; weak D call: TRBD2 (6 bases). Germline V gives CDR1 SQVTM, CDR2 ANQGSEA. CDR3 length equals 13 residues. The V end was cut by 4 bases, the J end by 2 bases, with 10 bases between.

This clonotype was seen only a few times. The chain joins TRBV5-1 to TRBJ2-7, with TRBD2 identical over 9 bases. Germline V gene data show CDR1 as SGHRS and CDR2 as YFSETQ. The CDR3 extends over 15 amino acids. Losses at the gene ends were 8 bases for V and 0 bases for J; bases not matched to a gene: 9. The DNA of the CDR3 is TGCGCCAGTTATAGCGGGAGCACGAGCTCCTACGAGCAGTACTTC. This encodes CASYSGSTSSYEQYF.